Sequencing of this T cell receptor (beta chain) was carried out in a study of T-cell memory formation after mild COVID-19. Study-wide results and limits: Several responding clones turned up in pre-infection memory, indicating that cross-reactive memory may have taken part.

5'RACE with constant-segment primers yielded barcoded, UMI-tagged TCR alpha and TCR beta cDNA libraries. In TCRdb, the 5' RACE reads were re-called with MiXCR into one record per CDR3 protein. The sample records 65,000 to 100,000 distinct CDR3 sequences, 13% being singletons. Regarding this clonotype: What it binds is not known.

The sequence was obtained from a man aged 18 to 30 who had mild COVID-19 (a few samples of this study predate the infection). Cell type and time point are not known. Sequencing input: PBMCs or a T cell subset sorted from them (not recorded which).

CDR3 sequence (DNA): TGTGCCAGCAGGCCGGGACTAGCGGGGGAGCAGTTCTTC. Residues: CASRPGLAGEQFF. V gene TRBV27 combines with J gene TRBJ2-1, with 13 nucleotides matching TRBD2. The germline CDR1 and CDR2 sequences are MNHEY and SMNVEV (reference sequence). The CDR3 has 13 residues. Unmatched junction bases numbered 3, after V lost 6 bases and J lost 10 bases.